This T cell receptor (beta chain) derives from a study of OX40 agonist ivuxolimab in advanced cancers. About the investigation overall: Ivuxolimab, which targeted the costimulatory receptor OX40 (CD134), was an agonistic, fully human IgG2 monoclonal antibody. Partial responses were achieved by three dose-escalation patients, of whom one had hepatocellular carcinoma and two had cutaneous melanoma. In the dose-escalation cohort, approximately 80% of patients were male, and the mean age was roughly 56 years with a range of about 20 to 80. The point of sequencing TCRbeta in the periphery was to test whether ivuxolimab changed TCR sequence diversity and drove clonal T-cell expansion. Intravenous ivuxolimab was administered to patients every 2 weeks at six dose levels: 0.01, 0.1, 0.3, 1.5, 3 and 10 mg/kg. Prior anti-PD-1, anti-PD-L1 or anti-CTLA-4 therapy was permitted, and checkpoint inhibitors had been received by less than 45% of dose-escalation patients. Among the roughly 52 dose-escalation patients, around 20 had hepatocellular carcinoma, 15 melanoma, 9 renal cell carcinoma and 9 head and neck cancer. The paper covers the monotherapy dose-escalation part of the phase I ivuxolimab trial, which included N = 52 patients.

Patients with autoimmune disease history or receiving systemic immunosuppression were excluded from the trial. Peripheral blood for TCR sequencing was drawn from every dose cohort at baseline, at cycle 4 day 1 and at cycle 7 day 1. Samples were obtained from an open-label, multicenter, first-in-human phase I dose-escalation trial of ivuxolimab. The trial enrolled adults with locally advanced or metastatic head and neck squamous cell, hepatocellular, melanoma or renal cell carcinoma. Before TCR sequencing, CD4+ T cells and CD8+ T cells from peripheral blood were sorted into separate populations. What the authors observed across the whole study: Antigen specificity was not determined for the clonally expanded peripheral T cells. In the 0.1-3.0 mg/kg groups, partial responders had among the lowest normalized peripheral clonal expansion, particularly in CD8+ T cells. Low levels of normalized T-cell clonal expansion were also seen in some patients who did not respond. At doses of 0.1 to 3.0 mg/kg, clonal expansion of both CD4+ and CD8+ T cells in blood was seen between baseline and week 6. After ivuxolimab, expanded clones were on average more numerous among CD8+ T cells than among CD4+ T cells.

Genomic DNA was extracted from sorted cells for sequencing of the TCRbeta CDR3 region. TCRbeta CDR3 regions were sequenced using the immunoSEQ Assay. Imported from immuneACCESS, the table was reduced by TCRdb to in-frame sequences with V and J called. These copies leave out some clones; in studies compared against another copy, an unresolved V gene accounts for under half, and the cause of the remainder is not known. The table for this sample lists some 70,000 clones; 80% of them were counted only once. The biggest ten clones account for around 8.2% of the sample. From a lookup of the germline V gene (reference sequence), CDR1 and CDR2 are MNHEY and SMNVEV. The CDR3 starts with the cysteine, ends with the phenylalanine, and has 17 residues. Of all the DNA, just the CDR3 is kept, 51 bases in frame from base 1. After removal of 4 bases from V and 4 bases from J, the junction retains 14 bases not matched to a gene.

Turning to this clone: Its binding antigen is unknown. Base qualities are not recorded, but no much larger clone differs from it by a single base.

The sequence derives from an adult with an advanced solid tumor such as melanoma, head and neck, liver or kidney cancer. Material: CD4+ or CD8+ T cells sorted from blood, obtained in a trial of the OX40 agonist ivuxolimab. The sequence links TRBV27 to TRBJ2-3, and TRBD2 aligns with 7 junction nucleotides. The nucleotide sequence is TGTGCCAGCAGTTCCTTCTCCTACTATGGGGGGGCAGATACGCAGTATTTT. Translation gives CASSSFSYYGGADTQYF.